The present T cell receptor beta chain was sequenced within a study of CXCR3-negative and CXCR3-positive naive CD8 T cells. Overall study context: With about 1.5 +/- 0.3 million reads per library, the TRB reads numbered about 135 million in total. Study-wide results and limits: Each naive subset displayed comparably high diversity, whereas memory CD8+ cells displayed much lower diversity. After cryopreservation, expression of CXCR3 was partially reduced, and most assays were run with fresh PBMCs. Memory cells differed in TRBV-TRBJ usage, but naive CXCR3-negative and CXCR3-positive cells had similar usage.

The libraries of TRB cDNA were prepared using 5' RACE with UMI labels. TCRdb reanalyzed the 5' RACE reads and collapses them to one entry per CDR3 protein, without DNA. The repertoire table contains about 56,000 distinct CDR3 sequences. With regard to this clonotype: Its antigen remains unidentified.

Germline CDR1 is SGHRS and CDR2 is YFSETQ. The CDR3 contains 13 residues. The receptor's source is a human donor in good health. Some clones in this sample may be carry-over from other donors' samples. Input material: memory CD8+ T cells from blood. This sequence joins TRBV5-1 and TRBJ2-7. The CDR3 here is CASSLEGTYEQYF.